These 21 T cell receptor beta chains originate from one sample sequenced in a study of blood T cell repertoires in COVID-19. Produced via immunoSEQ multiplex PCR; TCRdb's table is partial and in-frame only. In the table there are nearly 80,000 clones, more than 80% of which are singletons. Sequencing used peripheral blood. The receptor set was obtained from a woman of 80 years or more with acute or convalescent COVID-19.

This clone was recorded once. The V and J genes are TRBV19 and TRBJ1-1; D remains ambiguous. Trimming left V 10 bases short and J 1 base short, with 13 bases between. From germline, CDR1 is LNHDA and CDR2 SQIVND (reference sequence). The CDR3 spans 13 residues. As DNA, the CDR3 is TGTGCCACCGCCCCGGAGAGGAACACTGAAGCTTTCTTT. Amino acid sequence: CATAPERNTEAFF.

The rearrangement links TRBV2 to TRBJ1-4; possible D gene TRBD1, 5 bases. Germline CDR1 reads SNHLY; CDR2 reads FYNNEI. Trimming cost V 5 bases and J 7 bases, with 5 bases left between them. This CDR3 has 11 amino acids. This CDR3 reads CASSTGEKLFF. DNA of the CDR3: TGTGCCAGCAGTACAGGTGAAAAACTGTTTTTT.

V and J are TRBV11-2 and TRBJ2-3, with 12 bases fitting TRBD2. The CDR3 spans 17 residues. The J segment lost 1 base and the V segment lost 5 bases, leaving 7 bases of the junction unmatched. Germline V gene sequence: CDR1 SGHAT, CDR2 FQNNGV. In DNA form, the CDR3 reads TGTGCCAGCAGCCCGGGACTAGCGGGTGGGGGCACAGATACGCAGTATTTT. Translating it yields CASSPGLAGGGTDTQYF. The full variable domain, its missing parts supplied by reference TRBV11-2 and TRBJ2-3, is EAGVAQSPRYKIIEKRQSVAFWCNPISGHATLYWYQQILGQGPKLLIQFQNNGVVDDSQLPKDRFSAERLKGVDSTLKIQPAKLEDSAVYLCASSPGLAGGGTDTQYFGPGTRLTVL.

This rearrangement joins TRBV6-5 to TRBJ2-7, with TRBD1 matching over 9 bases. Germline lookup yields CDR1 MNHEY and CDR2 SVGAGI. V trimming: 8 bases; J trimming: 6 bases; junction bases outside the gene matches: 14. The CDR3 covers 15 residues. Here the CDR3 reads CASRLKDRGSLEQYF. For the CDR3, the DNA is TGTGCCAGCCGTCTTAAGGACAGGGGTTCTCTCGAGCAGTACTTC.

This clone was observed a single time. The germline gene is not matched at one end of the junction; a read error may be the cause. The rearrangement joins TRBV12-3 or TRBV12-4 to TRBJ2-7, with no clear D. The CDR3 covers 13 residues. For the CDR3, the DNA is TGTGCCAGCAGATTAGACACCATTCAAGAGCAGTACTTC. This sequence encodes CASRLDTIQEQYF.

The chain links TRBV4-1 to TRBJ1-4; 7 positions agree with TRBD1. The CDR3 has 15 amino acids. Germline trimming cut 4 bases from V and 3 bases from J; bases unmatched to any gene: 5. The germline gives CDR1 MGHRA, CDR2 YSYEKL. The CDR3 DNA sequence: TGCGCCAGCAGCCCACAACAGGGGTCTAATGAAAAACTGTTTTTT. It is translated as CASSPQQGSNEKLFF.

J is TRBJ2-5 and V is TRBV6-6; no firm D call. The CDR3 has 14 residues. Trimming removed 0 bases at V and 2 bases at J, with 7 bases between. Germline V gene lookup returns CDR1 MNHNY and CDR2 SVGAGI (reference sequence). In DNA, the CDR3 is TGTGCCAGCAGTTACTCGGGCACGCAAGAGACCCAGTACTTC. This translates into CASSYSGTQETQYF.

The V gene is TRBV7-2, the J gene TRBJ1-1; 7 nucleotides line up with TRBD1. The CDR3 totals 14 residues. The germline V gene encodes CDR1 SGHTA and CDR2 FQGNSA. V lost 6 bases and J lost 4; bases outside the gene matches: 8. CDR3 residues: CASSPQGGTTEAFF. DNA of the CDR3: TGTGCCAGCAGTCCTCAGGGGGGAACCACTGAAGCTTTCTTT.

The rearrangement uses TRBV19 and TRBJ2-1, with a possible D match to TRBD2 (5 bases). Germline V gene lookup returns CDR1 LNHDA and CDR2 SQIVND (reference sequence). V was shortened by 3 bases and J by 0 bases, with 15 bases between the two germline ends. The CDR3 runs 17 residues. This CDR3 reads CASSIQKAGGSYNEQFF. The CDR3 bases are TGTGCCAGTAGTATCCAGAAGGCGGGTGGCTCCTACAATGAGCAGTTCTTC.

The V call is TRBV11-3, the J call TRBJ2-3, with D possibly matching TRBD2 (6 bases). The germline V gene has CDR1 SGHNT and CDR2 YENEEA. The CDR3 is 16 residues long. V was cut by 1 base and J by 2 bases, with 13 bases left in between. The CDR3 nucleotides read TGTGCCAGCAGCTTAGTGGGTAGCGGCTTCACAGATACGCAGTATTTT. The encoded protein is CASSLVGSGFTDTQYF.

This sequence joins TRBV5-1 and TRBJ2-3; 10 bases map to TRBD2. Losses at the gene ends were 8 bases for V and 7 bases for J; bases not matched to a gene: 10. CDR1 and CDR2 from the germline V gene are SGHRS and YFSETQ. The CDR3 spans 14 residues. The CDR3 nucleotides read TGCGCCAGGATTTTGACTAGCGGGCCCTATACGCAGTATTTT. Residues: CARILTSGPYTQYF. The full variable domain, completed using reference TRBV5-1 and TRBJ2-3, is KAGVTQTPRYLIKTRGQQVTLSCSPISGHRSVSWYQQTPGQGLQFLFEYFSETQRNKGNFPGRFSGRQFSNSRSEMNVSTLELGDSALYLCARILTSGPYTQYFGPGTRLTVL.

The chain joins TRBV9 to TRBJ2-1, with 9 bases identical to TRBD2. The length of the CDR3 is 16 residues. V dropped 2 bases and J dropped 0; count of bases not matched to a gene: 3. Germline CDR1 is SGDLS and CDR2 is YYNGEE. The CDR3 bases are TGTGCCAGCAGCGTCTCTAGCGGGAACTCCTACAATGAGCAGTTCTTC. Protein: CASSVSSGNSYNEQFF.

In its sample, this clone was seen a few times. The CDR3 protein is CASSDARFANTGELFF. The CDR3 bases are TGTGCCAGCAGTGATGCGCGGTTCGCGAACACCGGGGAGCTGTTTTTT. This chain joins TRBV6-1 and TRBJ2-2; no clear D gene. Germline V gene sequence: CDR1 MNHNS, CDR2 SASEGT. The length of the CDR3 is 16 residues. V lost 3 bases to trimming and J lost 0 bases, with 11 bases between them.

The V gene is TRBV13, the J gene TRBJ2-6; 7 nucleotides match TRBD1. CDR3 length: 15 residues. The J segment lost 3 bases and the V segment lost 5 bases, leaving 4 bases of the junction unmatched. CDR1 is PRHDT and CDR2 is FYEKMQ in the germline V gene (reference sequence). CDR3 sequence reads: CASSDRAVGANVLTF. The CDR3 nucleotides read TGTGCCAGCAGCGACAGGGCAGTTGGGGCCAACGTCCTGACTTTC.

This clone has a handful of counts. The chain joins TRBV7-8 to TRBJ1-1; 7 nucleotides match TRBD1. With V trimmed by 5 bases and J by 2 bases, 5 bases remained unmatched. Germline CDR1 and CDR2: SGHVS and FQNEAQ. There are 14 residues in the CDR3. In DNA form, the CDR3 reads TGTGCCAGCAGCCAGGACAGGTCCAACACTGAAGCTTTCTTT. Translated: CASSQDRSNTEAFF. Together with reference TRBV7-8 and TRBJ1-1, the CDR3 gives the full variable domain: GAGVSQSPRYKVAKRGQDVALRCDPISGHVSLFWYQQALGQGPEFLTYFQNEAQLDKSGLPSDRFFAERPEGSVSTLKIQRTQQEDSAVYLCASSQDRSNTEAFFGQGTRLTVV.

The chain is built from TRBV5-4 and TRBJ1-1, with 8 bases aligning to TRBD1. Per the germline V gene, CDR1 is SGHNT and CDR2 is YYREEE (reference sequence). The CDR3 has 14 amino acids. Losses at the gene ends were 4 bases for V and 1 base for J; bases not matched to a gene: 3. In nucleotides, the CDR3 is TGTGCCAGCAGCCGGGGACAGGAGAACACTGAAGCTTTCTTT. It specifies CASSRGQENTEAFF. Combining the CDR3 with reference TRBV5-4 and TRBJ1-1 gives the whole variable domain ETGVTQSPTHLIKTRGQQVTLRCSSQSGHNTVSWYQQALGQGPQFIFQYYREEENGRGNFPPRFSGLQFPNYSSELNVNALELDDSALYLCASSRGQENTEAFFGQGTRLTVV.

The V and J genes are TRBV5-8 and TRBJ2-5; 7 positions agree with TRBD1. The V gene end was trimmed by 4 bases and the J gene end by 3 bases; junction bases not matched to a gene: 6. Germline lookup yields CDR1 SGHTS and CDR2 YDEGEE. The CDR3 has 14 amino acids. CDR3 in DNA: TGTGCCAGCAGCCTAGGACAGGAAAAAGAGACCCAGTACTTC. Amino acids: CASSLGQEKETQYF.

The chain links TRBV20-1 to TRBJ2-3, with 7 bases fitting TRBD2. The CDR3 is made up of 15 amino acids. Germline trimming cut 3 bases from V and 3 bases from J; bases unmatched to any gene: 9. Germline assignment: CDR1 DFQATT and CDR2 SNEGSKA (reference sequence). CDR3 coding DNA: TGCAGTGCTAGTGACATGAGCGGGAATACAGATACGCAGTATTTT. Protein product: CSASDMSGNTDTQYF.

This chain connects TRBV11-2 to TRBJ1-2; 9 bases are a match to TRBD1. The CDR3 consists of 14 residues. The germline V gene has CDR1 SGHAT and CDR2 FQNNGV. V dropped 1 base and J dropped 6; count of bases not matched to a gene: 3. CDR3 protein: CASSLGWTGDGYTF. The CDR3 DNA follows: TGTGCCAGCAGCTTAGGGTGGACAGGGGATGGCTACACCTTC.

V is TRBV5-1 and J is TRBJ2-6, with D possibly TRBD2 on 6 matching bases. V lost 7 bases and J lost 2, with 13 bases in between. Looked up from germline, CDR1 is SGHRS and CDR2 is YFSETQ. The CDR3 has 15 residues. The CDR3 sequence: CASGTRATGANVLTF. The DNA for the CDR3 is TGCGCCAGCGGGACTCGGGCAACTGGGGCCAACGTCCTGACTTTC.

DNA of the CDR3: TGTGCCATCAGTGGGGGGGTTAGGCAGTTCTTC. As protein: CAISGGVRQFF. J is TRBJ2-1 and V is TRBV10-3; perhaps TRBD2 as D (6 bases). Trimming shortened V by 4 bases and J by 12 bases, and 10 bases separated the two germline ends. The CDR3 has 11 residues. Germline CDR1 ENHRY, CDR2 SYGVKD.